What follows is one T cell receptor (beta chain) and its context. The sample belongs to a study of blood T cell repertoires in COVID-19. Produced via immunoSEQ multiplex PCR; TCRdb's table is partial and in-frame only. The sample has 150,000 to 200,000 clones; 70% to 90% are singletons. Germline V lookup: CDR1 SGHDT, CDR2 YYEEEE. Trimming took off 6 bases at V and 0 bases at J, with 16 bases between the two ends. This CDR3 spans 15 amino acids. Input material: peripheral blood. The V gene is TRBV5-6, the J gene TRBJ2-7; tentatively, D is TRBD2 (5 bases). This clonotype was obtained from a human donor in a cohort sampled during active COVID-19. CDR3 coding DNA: TGTGCCAGCATGATCCGAAGAGGGATCTCCTACGAGCAGTACTTC. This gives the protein CASMIRRGISYEQYF. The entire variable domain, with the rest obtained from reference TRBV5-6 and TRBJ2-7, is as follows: DAGVTQSPTHLIKTRGQQVTLRCSPKSGHDTVSWYQQALGQGPQFIFQYYEEEERQRGNFPDRFSGHQFPNYSSELNVNALLLGDSALYLCASMIRRGISYEQYFGPGTRLTVT.